The 29 T cell receptor beta chains in this list originate from one sample, sequenced in a study of naive and memory T cell subsets. Amplification of ligated cDNA took four PCR rounds with SP2 and nested alpha and beta constant primers. TCRdb redid the calling of the 5' RACE reads with MiXCR, one entry per CDR3 protein. The sample has approximately 32,000 distinct CDR3 sequences, over 15% seen once. TCR cDNA received a 3' ligated oligonucleotide that carried a UMI. The receptors stem from a female donor in good health.

This clonotype occurred many times. The V call is TRBV2, the J call TRBJ2-3; TRBD2 agrees at 9 bases. V was clipped by 3 bases and J by 2 bases; unmatched bases: 6. This CDR3 contains 16 residues. Germline lookup yields CDR1 SNHLY and CDR2 FYNNEI. The chain's CDR3 is CASSDQVAGDTDTQYF. The CDR3 nucleotides read TGTGCCAGCAGTGATCAGGTAGCGGGGGACACAGATACGCAGTATTTT. The complete variable domain, with remaining parts taken from reference TRBV2 and TRBJ2-3, reads EPEVTQTPSHQVTQMGQEVILRCVPISNHLYFYWYRQILGQKVEFLVSFYNNEISEKSEIFDDQFSVERPDGSNFTLKIRSTKLEDSAMYFCASSDQVAGDTDTQYFGPGTRLTVL.

The chain links TRBV7-2 to TRBJ2-1; 11 nucleotides match TRBD2. Germline V gene data show CDR1 as SGHTA and CDR2 as FQGNSA. The CDR3 extends over 20 amino acids. V trimming: 3 bases; J trimming: 0 bases; junction bases outside the gene matches: 13. CDR3 sequence reads: CASSFPRRLAGGHSYNEQFF. The CDR3 DNA reads as TGTGCCAGCAGCTTCCCTCGACGGCTAGCGGGGGGACACTCCTACAATGAGCAGTTCTTC. Full variable domain (outside the CDR3, taken from reference TRBV7-2 and TRBJ2-1): GAGVSQSPSNKVTEKGKDVELRCDPISGHTALYWYRQSLGQGLEFLIYFQGNSAPDKSGLPSDRFSAERTGGSVSTLTIQRTQQEDSAVYLCASSFPRRLAGGHSYNEQFFGPGTRLTVL.

The CDR3: CASSLEGSLYGYTF. CDR3 sequence (DNA): TGCGCCAGCAGCTTGGAAGGCTCCTTATATGGCTACACCTTC. The chain employs TRBV5-1 and TRBJ1-2; D not resolved. Germline values: CDR1 SGHRS, CDR2 YFSETQ. V gave up 0 bases and J gave up 5 bases, with 11 bases separating them. The CDR3 is 14 amino acids. Complete variable domain (other parts from reference TRBV5-1 and TRBJ1-2): KAGVTQTPRYLIKTRGQQVTLSCSPISGHRSVSWYQQTPGQGLQFLFEYFSETQRNKGNFPGRFSGRQFSNSRSEMNVSTLELGDSALYLCASSLEGSLYGYTFGSGTRLTVV.

This clonotype is deemed medium-sized. The V call is TRBV6-5, the J call TRBJ1-3, with 11 bases matching TRBD1. The CDR3 extends over 18 amino acids. V dropped 7 bases and J dropped 3; count of bases not matched to a gene: 14. Germline V gene sequence: CDR1 MNHEY, CDR2 SVGAGI. The DNA for the CDR3 is TGTGCCAGCATGTCCGTTGGGACAGGGGGAAGAAGTGGAAACACCATATATTTT. Protein: CASMSVGTGGRSGNTIYF.

This clonotype turned up a few times. This chain connects TRBV5-6 to TRBJ2-1; possible D gene TRBD2, 7 bases. This CDR3 has 15 residues. Germline loops: CDR1 SGHDT, CDR2 YYEEEE. V shed 3 bases and J shed 9 bases, with 19 bases lying between them. CDR3 sequence (DNA): TGTGCCAGCAGCTCGAGGCCGGGGGGCCGCAGTGAGCAGTTCTTC. Residues: CASSSRPGGRSEQFF.

Many counts were recorded for this clonotype. The chain joins TRBV6-5 to TRBJ1-1, with a tentative D call TRBD1 (6 bases). Germline-derived CDR1 and CDR2 are MNHEY and SVGAGI. This CDR3 spans 11 amino acids. CDR3 nucleotides: TGTGGAACAGGGCGGGACACTGAAGCTTTCTTT. Its translation: CGTGRDTEAFF.

V and J are TRBV9 and TRBJ2-3; no clear D gene. Looked up from germline, CDR1 is SGDLS and CDR2 is YYNGEE. The CDR3 runs to 16 residues. The V gene lost 2 bases and the J gene lost 2 bases, with 15 bases spanning the gap. The chain's CDR3 is CASSVPSGPDTDTQYF. CDR3 bases: TGTGCCAGCAGCGTCCCCTCAGGACCAGACACAGATACGCAGTATTTT.

This clonotype appeared many times. The chain combines TRBV29-1 with TRBJ2-7; a weak D match, TRBD2 (5 bases). Germline V CDR1 and CDR2: SQVTM, ANQGSEA. The germline V and J ends were trimmed by 4 bases and 4 bases, with 17 bases remaining between them. The CDR3 extends over 14 amino acids. CDR3 loop: CSVVPPRGGYEQYF. The CDR3 DNA sequence: TGCAGCGTTGTTCCACCGCGAGGAGGATACGAGCAGTACTTC.

In its sample, this clonotype was seen many times. The chain combines TRBV10-1 with TRBJ1-1; D call uncertain. CDR1 WNHNN and CDR2 SYGVQD come from the germline V gene (reference sequence). V was clipped by 0 bases and J by 4 bases, with 9 bases between them. The CDR3 is 14 residues long. The CDR3 DNA reads as TGCGCCAGCAGTGAGTCGTCAGTGTTCACTGAAGCTTTCTTT. This translates into CASSESSVFTEAFF.

This clonotype was found many times. The V gene is TRBV7-8, the J gene TRBJ2-4; TRBD1 matches 11 bases. Germline V lookup: CDR1 SGHVS, CDR2 FQNEAQ. The V and J ends lost 5 bases and 7 bases, in that order; junction bases with no gene match: 7. This CDR3 contains 15 residues. The CDR3 nucleotides read TGTGCCAGCAGCCCACGGGACAGGGGGATCAACATTCAGTACTTC. It codes for CASSPRDRGINIQYF.

In its sample, this clonotype was seen many times. CDR3: CSARPGPFLETQYF. DNA for the CDR3: TGCAGTGCTAGACCGGGACCCTTTCTAGAGACCCAGTACTTC. This rearrangement joins TRBV20-1 to TRBJ2-5; TRBD1 or TRBD2 may be the D gene (5 bases each). Germline CDR1 DFQATT, CDR2 SNEGSKA (reference sequence). This CDR3 comprises 14 residues. V lost 2 bases, J lost 4 bases, and 14 bases lay in between.

With respect to this clonotype: This may be a read error: a much more frequent sequence differs by one nucleotide. The chain couples TRBV5-8 to TRBJ2-1; possible D gene TRBD2, 5 bases. The CDR3 consists of 12 residues. The V gene lost 2 bases and the J gene lost 15 bases, with 15 bases spanning the gap. The germline gives CDR1 SGHTS, CDR2 YDEGEE. The CDR3 sequence: CASSFSVPAGFF. CDR3 nucleotides: TGTGCCAGCAGCTTTAGCGTTCCTGCGGGGTTCTTC.

This clonotype was seen repeatedly, ten times or more. This sequence joins TRBV29-1 and TRBJ1-5; 8 bases match TRBD1. V shed 7 bases, J shed 0 bases, and the junction held 8 bases outside the gene matches. CDR3 length: 15 residues. In germline, CDR1 is SQVTM, CDR2 ANQGSEA. DNA of the CDR3: TGCAGCGCCCGGACAGGGACGGGTAGCAATCAGCCCCAGCATTTT. It translates to CSARTGTGSNQPQHF.

The chain uses TRBV7-6 and TRBJ2-3, with a possible D match to TRBD2 (5 bases). CDR3 size: 14 residues. The V end was cut by 5 bases, the J end by 4 bases, with 13 bases between. The germline V gene encodes CDR1 SGHVS and CDR2 FNYEAQ. The CDR3 protein is CASSPGLGADTQYF. Here the CDR3 DNA reads TGTGCCAGCAGCCCGGGCCTGGGAGCAGATACGCAGTATTTT. Using reference TRBV7-6 and TRBJ2-3 for the parts outside the CDR3, the full variable domain is GAGVSQSPRYKVTKRGQDVALRCDPISGHVSLYWYRQALGQGPEFLTYFNYEAQQDKSGLPNDRFSAERPEGSISTLTIQRTEQRDSAMYRCASSPGLGADTQYFGPGTRLTVL.

Of note for this clonotype: Compared with germline, one end of the junction differs, possibly owing to a read error. The chain joins TRBV18 to TRBJ1-1, with 9 positions matching TRBD1. The length of the CDR3 is 15 residues. Germline V gives CDR1 KGHSH, CDR2 LQKENI. The CDR3 DNA follows: TGTGCCAGCTCACGACGCCGGGACAGGGACACTGAAGCCTTCTTT. Protein sequence: CASSRRRDRDTEAFF.

This clonotype is medium-sized (0.01 to 0.1%). V and J are TRBV29-1 and TRBJ2-3; perhaps TRBD2 as D (5 bases). There are 17 residues in the CDR3. Trimming took 4 bases from V and 6 from J, leaving 26 bases between them. Germline CDR1 and CDR2: SQVTM and ANQGSEA. CDR3 bases: TGCAGCGTTGCCGGGCTTTTACAGAGGGAGCGAGGTGATACGCAGTATTTT. Protein sequence: CSVAGLLQRERGDTQYF.

The chain combines TRBV7-2 with TRBJ2-2; D is unresolved. Trimming removed 4 bases from V and 7 bases from J, with 10 bases in between. Germline loops: CDR1 SGHTA, CDR2 FQGNSA. The CDR3 spans 13 residues. The CDR3 coding sequence is TGTGCCAGCAGCTCGTACTACGACGGGGAGCTGTTTTTT. Translation gives CASSSYYDGELFF.

The chain uses TRBV29-1 and TRBJ1-2, with a weak D call TRBD1 (5 bases). The V gene's germline CDR1 is SQVTM and CDR2 ANQGSEA. CDR3 length: 14 residues. Trimming took off 7 bases at V and 4 bases at J, with 19 bases between the two ends. CDR3 residues: CSAPIGWGTYGYTF. CDR3 coding DNA: TGCAGCGCTCCAATTGGCTGGGGGACCTATGGCTACACCTTC. The entire variable domain, with the rest obtained from reference TRBV29-1 and TRBJ1-2, is as follows: SAVISQKPSRDICQRGTSLTIQCQVDSQVTMMFWYRQQPGQSLTLIATANQGSEATYESGFVIDKFPISRPNLTFSTLTVSNMSPEDSSIYLCSAPIGWGTYGYTFGSGTRLTVV.

This clonotype has ten or more counts. V gene TRBV29-1 combines with J gene TRBJ2-3; TRBD2 agrees at 13 bases. This CDR3 has 19 residues. From germline, CDR1 is SQVTM and CDR2 ANQGSEA. V shed 0 bases, J shed 3 bases, and the junction held 12 bases outside the gene matches. The CDR3 coding sequence is TGCAGCGTTGAAGATCGAACTAGCGGGGGGGTTCGAGGGACAGATACGCAGTATTTT. Encoded protein: CSVEDRTSGGVRGTDTQYF.

This clonotype was seen repeatedly, ten times or more. The rearrangement links TRBV20-1 to TRBJ2-1; no firm D call. Trimming took 8 bases from V and 7 from J, leaving 18 bases between them. The CDR3 spans 13 residues. Germline-derived CDR1 and CDR2 are DFQATT and SNEGSKA (reference sequence). CDR3 DNA sequence: TGCAGTTCTTGGACGGGCTTGGGAAATGAGCAGTTCTTC. This gives the protein CSSWTGLGNEQFF.

This clonotype has a count of ten or more. The gene calls are TRBV20-1 and TRBJ2-1; the match to TRBD2 covers 8 bases. Germline V gene lookup returns CDR1 DFQATT and CDR2 SNEGSKA (reference sequence). The J segment lost 8 bases and the V segment lost 6 bases, leaving 12 bases of the junction unmatched. The CDR3 runs to 14 residues. CDR3 nucleotide sequence: TGCAGTGCCCACGGACTAGCCGGGAAGGATGAGCAGTTCTTC. This encodes CSAHGLAGKDEQFF.

This clonotype was observed many times. The chain carries TRBV20-1 and TRBJ2-5, with no clear D. This CDR3 has 12 amino acids. V lost 5 bases and J lost 5, with 12 bases in between. The germline gives CDR1 DFQATT, CDR2 SNEGSKA (reference sequence). CDR3 nucleotide sequence: TGCAGTGCTCAACCCCGGGTGGAGACCCAGTACTTC. Protein product: CSAQPRVETQYF.

This clonotype was detected only a few times. The chain uses TRBV5-1 and TRBJ2-7; the match to TRBD2 covers 11 bases. This CDR3 is 15 amino acids long. J gave up 5 bases and V 0 bases, and 4 bases lay outside the gene matches. CDR1 SGHRS and CDR2 YFSETQ come from the germline V gene. The CDR3 coding sequence is TGCGCCAGCAGCTTGGCCACTAGCGGGGGCGACGAGCAGTACTTC. It encodes CASSLATSGGDEQYF.

There are many counts of this clonotype. The genes are TRBV6-1 and TRBJ2-2, with D possibly being TRBD1 or TRBD2 (5 bases each). The CDR3 is 14 amino acids. Germline V gene data show CDR1 as MNHNS and CDR2 as SASEGT. V was pared by 6 bases and J by 0 bases, with 8 bases between. The CDR3 is CASRGETNTGELFF. CDR3 nucleotides: TGTGCCAGCAGGGGGGAGACGAACACCGGGGAGCTGTTTTTT.

This clonotype was counted ten times or more. This rearrangement joins TRBV2 to TRBJ1-5, with 8 bases matching TRBD1. CDR3 size: 16 residues. From germline, CDR1 is SNHLY and CDR2 FYNNEI. V shed 6 bases and J 6 bases; nucleotides not matched to a gene: 13. CDR3 DNA: TGTGCCAGCAGGTCTCAAACAGGGGGTATCGGTCAGCCCCAGCATTTT. Its translation: CASRSQTGGIGQPQHF. The full variable domain, its missing parts supplied by reference TRBV2 and TRBJ1-5, is EPEVTQTPSHQVTQMGQEVILRCVPISNHLYFYWYRQILGQKVEFLVSFYNNEISEKSEIFDDQFSVERPDGSNFTLKIRSTKLEDSAMYFCASRSQTGGIGQPQHFGDGTRLSIL.

The V and J genes are TRBV6-5 and TRBJ1-2; D perhaps matches TRBD1 (6 bases). Trimming left V 5 bases short and J 4 bases short, with 17 bases between. CDR3 length: 15 residues. In germline, CDR1 is MNHEY, CDR2 SVGAGI. The CDR3 nucleotides read TGTGCCAGCAGTCCAGGGGTGGGGGCCGGCTATGGCTACACCTTC. It is translated as CASSPGVGAGYGYTF.

This clonotype was detected only a few times. The chain carries TRBV20-1 and TRBJ2-3, with unresolved D. The V end lost 0 bases, the J end lost 0 bases, and 10 bases lay between the germline ends. Germline values: CDR1 DFQATT, CDR2 SNEGSKA (reference sequence). This CDR3 region has 15 residues. This chain's CDR3 is CSARDRTSSTDTQYF. Written as DNA, the CDR3 is TGCAGTGCTAGAGATAGGACGAGTAGCACAGATACGCAGTATTTT.

CDR3 sequence (DNA): TGTGCCAGCAGCGTGGGGCAGGGCCCGCGTGGCTACACCTTC. It translates to CASSVGQGPRGYTF. The genes are TRBV9 and TRBJ1-2; D possibly corresponds to TRBD1 (5 bases). This CDR3 spans 14 amino acids. V gave up 2 bases and J gave up 7 bases, with 15 bases separating them. Germline CDR1 is SGDLS and CDR2 is YYNGEE.

This clonotype was seen many times. The rearrangement joins TRBV6-5 to TRBJ2-7, with 8 bases matching TRBD2. The CDR3 extends over 15 amino acids. V lost 3 bases and J lost 7; bases outside the gene matches: 11. CDR1 MNHEY and CDR2 SVGAGI come from the germline V gene. The CDR3 protein is CASSYGGGFRREQYF. The CDR3, as DNA: TGTGCCAGCAGTTATGGCGGGGGGTTCAGACGGGAGCAGTACTTC.